This T cell receptor (beta chain) stems from a study of control samples from healthy donors and cancer patients. Profiled with immunoSEQ multiplex PCR; TCRdb holds only in-frame clones, not every one. This repertoire shows tens of thousands of clones, roughly 80% found once; its top ten account for roughly 16%. The CDR3 has 17 residues. With 6 bases removed from V and 0 bases from J, the gap between germline ends came to 18 bases. Germline loops: CDR1 ENHRY, CDR2 SYGVKD. This chain uses TRBV10-3 with TRBJ2-1; D uncertain. Specimen: blood. The sequence derives from a man in his forties or fifties in good health. The CDR3 spells CAIRLWTTQSSYNEQFF. The CDR3 DNA follows: TGTGCCATCAGACTATGGACGACTCAAAGCTCCTACAATGAGCAGTTCTTC.